These 11 T cell receptor beta chains share one sample of origin, sequenced in a study of blood T cell repertoires in COVID-19. Sequenced by immunoSEQ multiplex PCR; TCRdb stores in-frame clones only, minus some. The repertoire includes over 120,000 clones, approximately 88% of them detected once, and around 1.7% sits in the top ten. Input material: peripheral blood. These receptors were taken from a woman aged 50 to 65 with acute or convalescent COVID-19.

A few counts support this clone. V and J are TRBV11-1 and TRBJ1-4; 8 bases agree with TRBD1. Germline-derived CDR1 and CDR2 are SGHAT and FQDESV (reference sequence). V lost 5 bases, J lost 8 bases, and 7 bases stayed unmatched. The CDR3 is 14 amino acids. CDR3 bases: TGTGCCAGCAGCCCGATGGACAGGGAGGAAAAACTGTTTTTT. Translated: CASSPMDREEKLFF.

The rearrangement links TRBV2 to TRBJ2-2; possibly TRBD1 for D (6 bases). Germline V gene sequence: CDR1 SNHLY, CDR2 FYNNEI. Trimming left V 6 bases short and J 0 bases short, with 8 bases between. There are 14 residues in the CDR3. The CDR3 nucleotides read TGTGCCAGCAGGCAGGGGCCGAACACCGGGGAGCTGTTTTTT. It is translated as CASRQGPNTGELFF.

This clone was seen only a few times. The rearrangement uses TRBV19 and TRBJ2-7; D is unresolved. The CDR3 has 13 residues. Germline V lookup: CDR1 LNHDA, CDR2 SQIVND (reference sequence). The V and J ends lost 3 bases and 2 bases respectively, with 8 bases between them. CDR3 DNA: TGTGCCAGTAGTATCGGTGAAACCTACGAGCAGTACTTC. Amino acid sequence: CASSIGETYEQYF.

This rearrangement joins TRBV21-1 to TRBJ1-4; the DNA was not used to check the table's D call, TRBD1. TRBV21-1 is assigned pseudogene status. The CDR3 is made up of 14 amino acids. The CDR3 sequence: CARYQGGLNEKLFF. The CDR3, as DNA: TGTGCCAGGTACCAGGGGGGCCTTAATGAAAAACTGTTTTTT.

This clone was observed once. This sequence joins TRBV7-3 and TRBJ2-1; D is possibly TRBD2 (6 bases). V lost 6 bases, J lost 2 bases, and 14 bases lay in between. This CDR3 is 15 amino acids long. The germline CDR1 and CDR2 sequences are SGHTA and FQGTGA. This chain's CDR3 is CASSYSGSTYNEQFF. The CDR3 region has the DNA TGTGCCAGCAGTTATAGCGGATCTACCTACAATGAGCAGTTCTTC.

The chain employs TRBV5-8 and TRBJ2-5; no reliable D call. In germline, CDR1 is SGHTS, CDR2 YDEGEE. The CDR3 is made up of 16 amino acids. Between the trimmed V and J ends, which lost 4 bases and 0 bases, there was a span of 16 bases. CDR3 loop: CASSHNNWRYQETQYF. The CDR3, as DNA: TGTGCCAGCAGCCATAATAATTGGAGATACCAAGAGACCCAGTACTTC.

The chain links TRBV5-1 to TRBJ1-4; TRBD1 matches at 8 bases. Germline values: CDR1 SGHRS, CDR2 YFSETQ. The CDR3 totals 14 residues. Losses at the gene ends were 4 bases for V and 4 bases for J; bases not matched to a gene: 3. The CDR3 spells CASSPGQVNEKLFF. In DNA form, the CDR3 reads TGCGCCAGCAGCCCGGGACAGGTTAATGAAAAACTGTTTTTT.

The J gene is TRBJ2-1, the V gene TRBV7-3; a possible D gene is TRBD1 (5 bases). The ends were cut back, 2 bases at V and 5 bases at J, with 16 bases in the middle. CDR1 is SGHTA, CDR2 FQGTGA, per germline. The CDR3 is 16 residues long. The CDR3: CASSLLSERTNNEQFF. The CDR3 DNA reads TGTGCCAGCAGCTTACTTAGTGAACGGACAAACAATGAGCAGTTCTTC.

J is TRBJ1-5 and V is TRBV28; 10 bases line up with TRBD1. Germline V gene sequence: CDR1 MDHEN, CDR2 SYDVKM. J was trimmed by 7 bases and V by 1 base; bases with no gene match: 10. CDR3 size: 17 residues. CDR3 DNA: TGTGCCAGCAGTTTATTCGACAGGGGGCGCGGGAGGCAGCCCCAGCATTTT. Protein product: CASSLFDRGRGRQPQHF.

The chain carries TRBV19 and TRBJ2-7; 7 nucleotides line up with TRBD1. The J segment lost 3 bases and the V segment lost 1 base, leaving 9 bases of the junction unmatched. This CDR3 has 16 residues. Germline V gene sequence: CDR1 LNHDA, CDR2 SQIVND (reference sequence). The CDR3 DNA follows: TGTGCCAGTAGTATAGCTCCTTACAGGGGAATCTACGAGCAGTACTTC. Its protein is CASSIAPYRGIYEQYF. The full variable domain, with the rest looked up from reference TRBV19 and TRBJ2-7, is DGGITQSPKYLFRKEGQNVTLSCEQNLNHDAMYWYRQDPGQGLRLIYYSQIVNDFQKGDIAEGYSVSREKKESFPLTVTSAQKNPTAFYLCASSIAPYRGIYEQYFGPGTRLTVT.

The chain recombines TRBV24-1 with TRBJ2-3; D unclear. Germline V gene sequence: CDR1 KGHDR, CDR2 SFDVKD. This CDR3 spans 12 amino acids. Deletions cut 4 bases from V and 5 bases from J, with 6 bases between. The CDR3 reads CATSESGDTQYF. CDR3 DNA sequence: TGTGCCACCAGTGAGTCAGGAGATACGCAGTATTTT.